This record concerns one TCR beta chain sequence. Assay used: immunoSEQ multiplex PCR; TCRdb lists only in-frame clones, some missing. This sample has some 5,800 clones, with around 90% found just once. This specimen comes from a study of sequential checkpoint blockade in melanoma. About the research overall: Arm A got nivolumab then ipilimumab; arm B the reverse, 1:1. Each arm's sequence ended with maintenance nivolumab.

The CDR3 runs to 15 residues. V was clipped by 4 bases and J by 2 bases; unmatched bases: 6. CDR1 SGHRS and CDR2 YFSETQ come from the germline V gene. Treatment here: randomized to nivolumab then ipilimumab (arm A) or the reverse (arm B). From thawed PBMCs, live CD3+CD8+ cells negative for CD19 and CD56 were sorted. The genes are TRBV5-1 and TRBJ2-7, with 10 bases fitting TRBD1. This sample comprised CD8+ T cells sorted from blood (inferred from file names), obtained from a patient given nivolumab and ipilimumab in sequence. The receptor's source is a human donor with melanoma. DNA for the CDR3: TGCGCCAGCAGCCCGGGGGACAGGGGAACCTACGAGCAGTACTTC. Translation: CASSPGDRGTYEQYF.